This T cell receptor (beta chain) was sequenced during a study of blood T cell repertoires in COVID-19. TCRdb's copy holds only in-frame clones and misses some; the assay was immunoSEQ multiplex PCR. Of some 83,000 clones in the sample, approximately 87% were seen once. Per germline, CDR1 SGHRS and CDR2 YFSETQ. Trimming left V 7 bases short and J 2 bases short, with 12 bases between. This CDR3 has 13 residues. The sequenced material came from peripheral blood. The V gene is TRBV5-1, the J gene TRBJ2-5; maybe TRBD2 (5 bases). The sequence was obtained from a man older than 75 in a cohort sampled during active COVID-19. CDR3 nucleotide sequence: TGCGCCAGCTCACGGGGTCGGCAAGAGACCCAGTACTTC. This encodes CASSRGRQETQYF.